A selection of T cell receptor beta chains follows, all from one sample in a study of cytomegalovirus exposure and HLA in healthy donors. The protocol was immunoSEQ multiplex PCR, while the TCRdb copy is restricted to in-frame clones and leaves out a portion. The sample lists more than 70,000 clones, roughly 64% seen once, with roughly 7.2% in the top ten. Sequenced: PBMCs. These receptors came from a man aged 40-49 years in good health and CMV-seropositive. Each CDR3 is given with its conserved first and last residue. The order of the fields is J gene, V gene, clone size, D gene, CDR3 protein, CDR3 DNA. A D gene is named only where the DNA matches it firmly. Only some rows state a clone size, as once, few, many or a class for expanded clones.

j_call: TRBJ2-7; v_call: TRBV2; clone_size: NA; d_call: TRBD2; cdr3_aa: CASSAALADRNF; cdr3_nt: TGTGCCAGCAGTGCTGCCCTAGCGGACCGAAACTTC
j_call: TRBJ1-4; v_call: TRBV4-3; clone_size: NA; d_call: TRBD1; cdr3_aa: CASSQVQGQGQEKLFF; cdr3_nt: TGCGCCAGCAGCCAAGTCCAGGGACAGGGACAAGAAAAACTGTTTTTT
j_call: TRBJ1-1; v_call: TRBV11-2; clone_size: few; d_call: TRBD1; cdr3_aa: CASSSRQGAFPNTEAFF; cdr3_nt: TGTGCCAGCAGCTCCCGACAGGGGGCGTTCCCGAACACTGAAGCTTTCTTT
j_call: TRBJ1-1; v_call: TRBV5-8; clone_size: few; d_call: NA; cdr3_aa: CASGRKQNTEAFF; cdr3_nt: TGTGCCTCAGGTAGGAAGCAGAACACTGAAGCTTTCTTT
j_call: TRBJ2-7; v_call: TRBV12-5; clone_size: few; d_call: TRBD1; cdr3_aa: CASGVHSGTGPYEQYF; cdr3_nt: TGTGCTAGTGGTGTCCACTCCGGGACAGGGCCATACGAGCAGTACTTC
j_call: TRBJ1-5; v_call: TRBV18; clone_size: NA; d_call: NA; cdr3_aa: CASSPSIGNQPQHF; cdr3_nt: TGTGCCAGCTCACCATCAATAGGCAATCAGCCCCAGCATTTT
j_call: TRBJ1-1; v_call: TRBV6-1; clone_size: few; d_call: TRBD1; cdr3_aa: CASSAYRGMNTEAFF; cdr3_nt: TGTGCCAGCAGTGCCTACAGGGGCATGAACACTGAAGCTTTCTTT
j_call: TRBJ1-1; v_call: TRBV27; clone_size: once; d_call: NA; cdr3_aa: CASSWTASRDTEAFF; cdr3_nt: TGTGCCAGCTCATGGACAGCCTCTCGGGACACTGAAGCTTTCTTT
j_call: TRBJ1-1; v_call: TRBV7-3; clone_size: once; d_call: NA; cdr3_aa: CASSLDPRVGTEAFF; cdr3_nt: TGTGCCAGCAGCTTAGACCCGCGGGTAGGCACTGAAGCTTTCTTT
j_call: TRBJ2-7; v_call: TRBV2; clone_size: NA; d_call: TRBD2; cdr3_aa: CASSGGRGSDEQYF; cdr3_nt: TGTGCCAGCAGTGGAGGGAGGGGATCCGACGAGCAGTACTTC
j_call: TRBJ1-4; v_call: TRBV30; clone_size: NA; d_call: NA; cdr3_aa: CAWSNGGLGKLFF; cdr3_nt: TGTGCCTGGAGTAACGGGGGACTTGGAAAACTGTTTTTT
j_call: TRBJ2-7; v_call: TRBV5-1; clone_size: few; d_call: TRBD1; cdr3_aa: CASSSGQGRSEQYF; cdr3_nt: TGCGCCAGCAGCTCCGGACAGGGAAGAAGCGAGCAGTACTTC
j_call: TRBJ1-4; v_call: TRBV30; clone_size: NA; d_call: NA; cdr3_aa: CAWSKPGRATNEKLFF; cdr3_nt: TGTGCCTGGAGTAAACCCGGGAGGGCTACCAATGAAAAACTGTTTTTT
j_call: TRBJ2-3; v_call: TRBV6-4; clone_size: NA; d_call: NA; cdr3_aa: CASSLQGGFTDTQYF; cdr3_nt: TGTGCCAGCAGCCTCCAGGGTGGCTTCACAGATACGCAGTATTTT
j_call: TRBJ1-1; v_call: TRBV6-5; clone_size: NA; d_call: NA; cdr3_aa: CASGGNIAEAFF; cdr3_nt: TGTGCCAGCGGGGGGAACATCGCTGAAGCTTTCTTT
j_call: TRBJ1-1; v_call: TRBV5-4; clone_size: once; d_call: NA; cdr3_aa: CAFLRAFF; cdr3_nt: TGTGCCTTCTTGAGGGCTTTCTTT
j_call: TRBJ2-1; v_call: TRBV30; clone_size: NA; d_call: TRBD2; cdr3_aa: CAWANLGLADNEQFF; cdr3_nt: TGTGCCTGGGCAAACCTCGGACTAGCGGACAATGAGCAGTTCTTC
j_call: TRBJ2-5; v_call: TRBV6-4; clone_size: NA; d_call: NA; cdr3_aa: CASSPTGQETQYF; cdr3_nt: TGTGCCAGCAGTCCGACAGGCCAAGAGACCCAGTACTTC
j_call: TRBJ1-1; v_call: TRBV5-1; clone_size: once; d_call: NA; cdr3_aa: CASSLGITGLNTEAFF; cdr3_nt: TGCGCCAGCAGCCTTGGGATAACAGGGTTGAACACTGAAGCTTTCTTT
j_call: TRBJ2-3; v_call: TRBV11-2; clone_size: few; d_call: NA; cdr3_aa: CASSLGRRDTQYF; cdr3_nt: TGTGCCAGCAGCTTAGGGCGGCGAGATACGCAGTATTTT
j_call: TRBJ2-7; v_call: TRBV6-5; clone_size: NA; d_call: TRBD1; cdr3_aa: CASSYSYRGHYEQYF; cdr3_nt: TGTGCCAGCAGTTACTCTTACAGGGGGCACTACGAGCAGTACTTC
j_call: TRBJ2-5; v_call: TRBV7-7; clone_size: NA; d_call: TRBD1; cdr3_aa: CASSVRATGGRETQYF; cdr3_nt: TGTGCTAGCAGCGTACGAGCGACAGGGGGAAGGGAGACCCAGTACTTC
j_call: TRBJ2-7; v_call: TRBV29-1; clone_size: once; d_call: NA; cdr3_aa: CSARELVGEQYF; cdr3_nt: TGCAGCGCCCGAGAGCTCGTCGGCGAGCAGTACTTC
j_call: TRBJ2-1; v_call: TRBV15; clone_size: NA; d_call: NA; cdr3_aa: CATSRGGGDEQFF; cdr3_nt: TGTGCCACCAGCAGGGGCGGAGGCGATGAGCAGTTCTTC
j_call: TRBJ2-1; v_call: TRBV5-1; clone_size: once; d_call: TRBD2; cdr3_aa: CASSPQPLAGGYEQFF; cdr3_nt: TGCGCCAGCAGCCCTCAGCCCCTAGCGGGGGGTTATGAGCAGTTCTTC
j_call: TRBJ2-7; v_call: TRBV6-4; clone_size: NA; d_call: NA; cdr3_aa: CASSVDSPGEQYF; cdr3_nt: TGTGCCAGCAGTGTTGACAGTCCAGGGGAGCAGTACTTC
j_call: TRBJ2-7; v_call: TRBV27; clone_size: once; d_call: NA; cdr3_aa: CASSFAGAHSYEQYF; cdr3_nt: TGTGCCAGCAGTTTTGCGGGGGCCCACTCCTACGAGCAGTACTTC
j_call: TRBJ1-1; v_call: TRBV5-4; clone_size: NA; d_call: NA; cdr3_aa: CASSAGYEAFF; cdr3_nt: TGTGCCAGCAGCGCCGGTTATGAAGCTTTCTTT
j_call: TRBJ2-1; v_call: TRBV6-5; clone_size: NA; d_call: TRBD1; cdr3_aa: CASSRGQGSSNEQFF; cdr3_nt: TGTGCCAGCAGCCGGGGACAGGGAAGTAGCAATGAGCAGTTCTTC
j_call: TRBJ1-1; v_call: TRBV6-5; clone_size: NA; d_call: NA; cdr3_aa: CASTGPGETWAFF; cdr3_nt: TGTGCCAGCACCGGACCGGGAGAAACGTGGGCTTTCTTT
j_call: TRBJ1-2; v_call: TRBV6-5; clone_size: NA; d_call: NA; cdr3_aa: CASSPVDTDFYGHTF; cdr3_nt: TGTGCCAGCAGTCCCGTGGACACAGACTTCTATGGCCACACCTTC
j_call: TRBJ1-1; v_call: TRBV19; clone_size: NA; d_call: NA; cdr3_aa: CASSPSYIGNTEAFF; cdr3_nt: TGTGCCAGTAGTCCTTCCTATATTGGGAACACTGAAGCTTTCTTT
j_call: TRBJ1-4; v_call: TRBV5-1; clone_size: NA; d_call: TRBD1; cdr3_aa: CASSSDRGDEKLFF; cdr3_nt: TGCGCCAGCAGCTCCGACAGGGGGGATGAAAAACTGTTTTTT
j_call: TRBJ1-1; v_call: TRBV28; clone_size: few; d_call: TRBD1; cdr3_aa: CASSLRVPGTGMTEAFF; cdr3_nt: TGTGCCAGCAGTTTACGGGTGCCTGGGACAGGAATGACTGAAGCTTTCTTT
j_call: TRBJ1-1; v_call: TRBV5-1; clone_size: few; d_call: TRBD1; cdr3_aa: CASSLTGQGHTEAFF; cdr3_nt: TGCGCCAGCTCCCTAACGGGACAGGGGCACACTGAAGCTTTCTTT
j_call: TRBJ1-1; v_call: TRBV7-9; clone_size: few; d_call: NA; cdr3_aa: CASSPEDTEAFF; cdr3_nt: TGTGCCAGCAGCCCGGAGGACACTGAAGCTTTCTTT
j_call: TRBJ2-2; v_call: TRBV6-4; clone_size: NA; d_call: NA; cdr3_aa: CASPTQLNTGELFF; cdr3_nt: TGTGCCAGCCCCACCCAGTTAAACACCGGGGAGCTGTTTTTT
j_call: TRBJ1-6; v_call: TRBV4-1; clone_size: NA; d_call: NA; cdr3_aa: CASSSGVAYNSPLHF; cdr3_nt: TGCGCCAGCAGCTCAGGGGTAGCCTATAATTCACCCCTCCACTTT
j_call: TRBJ2-2; v_call: TRBV4-1; clone_size: NA; d_call: TRBD1; cdr3_aa: CASSQGQGAIGELFF; cdr3_nt: TGCGCCAGCAGCCAAGGACAGGGGGCAATTGGGGAGCTGTTTTTT
j_call: TRBJ1-2; v_call: TRBV9; clone_size: NA; d_call: TRBD1; cdr3_aa: CASTTGQHNYGYTF; cdr3_nt: TGTGCCAGCACTACGGGACAGCACAACTATGGCTACACCTTC
j_call: TRBJ1-1; v_call: TRBV9; clone_size: NA; d_call: NA; cdr3_aa: CASSRGDTEAFF; cdr3_nt: TGTGCCAGCAGCCGTGGAGACACTGAAGCTTTCTTT
j_call: TRBJ1-2; v_call: TRBV5-4; clone_size: NA; d_call: TRBD1; cdr3_aa: CASSTGQIGSFGYTF; cdr3_nt: TGTGCCAGCAGCACGGGACAGATCGGATCCTTCGGCTACACCTTC
j_call: TRBJ2-7; v_call: TRBV14; clone_size: NA; d_call: NA; cdr3_aa: CASSQENSYAQYF; cdr3_nt: TGTGCCAGCAGCCAAGAGAACTCTTACGCGCAGTACTTC
j_call: TRBJ2-3; v_call: TRBV30; clone_size: NA; d_call: TRBD2; cdr3_aa: CACSGGADTQYF; cdr3_nt: TGTGCCTGTAGCGGGGGTGCAGATACGCAGTATTTT
j_call: TRBJ1-1; v_call: TRBV19; clone_size: NA; d_call: NA; cdr3_aa: CASSELRNTEAFF; cdr3_nt: TGTGCCAGTAGTGAACTTAGGAACACTGAAGCTTTCTTT
j_call: TRBJ1-2; v_call: TRBV18; clone_size: few; d_call: TRBD1; cdr3_aa: CASSRFSGQGNYGYTF; cdr3_nt: TGTGCCAGCTCACGATTCTCGGGACAGGGGAACTATGGCTACACCTTC
j_call: TRBJ1-4; v_call: TRBV29-1; clone_size: NA; d_call: NA; cdr3_aa: CSVEDLTDREKLFF; cdr3_nt: TGCAGCGTTGAAGATCTTACGGACAGAGAAAAACTGTTTTTT
j_call: TRBJ1-2; v_call: TRBV5-1; clone_size: NA; d_call: TRBD1; cdr3_aa: CASSFGDREAPAFYGYTF; cdr3_nt: TGCGCCAGCAGCTTCGGGGACAGGGAGGCTCCGGCCTTCTATGGCTACACCTTC
j_call: TRBJ2-1; v_call: TRBV7-2; clone_size: NA; d_call: NA; cdr3_aa: CASSPGLSNNEQFF; cdr3_nt: TGTGCCAGCAGCCCCGGACTATCTAACAATGAGCAGTTCTTC
j_call: TRBJ1-1; v_call: TRBV29-1; clone_size: few; d_call: TRBD1; cdr3_aa: CSVATGPRTEAFF; cdr3_nt: TGCAGCGTTGCGACAGGGCCCCGTACTGAAGCTTTCTTT
j_call: TRBJ2-1; v_call: TRBV5-1; clone_size: NA; d_call: TRBD2; cdr3_aa: CASSLAKTSGYSGEQFF; cdr3_nt: TGCGCCAGCAGCTTGGCCAAGACTAGCGGGTATAGCGGTGAGCAGTTCTTC
j_call: TRBJ2-3; v_call: TRBV28; clone_size: NA; d_call: TRBD2; cdr3_aa: CASSPGLWGGFSTDTQYF; cdr3_nt: TGTGCCAGCAGTCCGGGTCTCTGGGGGGGATTCAGCACAGATACGCAGTATTTT
j_call: TRBJ1-4; v_call: TRBV6-5; clone_size: few; d_call: NA; cdr3_aa: CASSNDRATNEKLFF; cdr3_nt: TGTGCCAGCAGCAATGACAGAGCAACTAATGAAAAACTGTTTTTT
j_call: TRBJ2-2; v_call: TRBV29-1; clone_size: NA; d_call: TRBD2; cdr3_aa: CSVSSGSVTGELFF; cdr3_nt: TGCAGCGTTTCGAGCGGGAGTGTCACCGGGGAGCTGTTTTTT